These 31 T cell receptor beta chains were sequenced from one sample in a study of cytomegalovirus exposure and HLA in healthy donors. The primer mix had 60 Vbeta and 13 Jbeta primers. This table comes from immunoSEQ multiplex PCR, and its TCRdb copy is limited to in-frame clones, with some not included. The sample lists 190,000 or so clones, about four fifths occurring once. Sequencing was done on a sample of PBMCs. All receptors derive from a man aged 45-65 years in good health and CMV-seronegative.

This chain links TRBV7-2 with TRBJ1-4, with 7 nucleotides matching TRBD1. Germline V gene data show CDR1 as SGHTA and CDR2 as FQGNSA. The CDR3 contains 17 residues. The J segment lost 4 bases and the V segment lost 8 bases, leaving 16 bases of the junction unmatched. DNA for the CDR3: TGTGCCAGCCGGCGGGGGGGACAGCCACCAGTTAATGAAAAACTGTTTTTT. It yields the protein CASRRGGQPPVNEKLFF.

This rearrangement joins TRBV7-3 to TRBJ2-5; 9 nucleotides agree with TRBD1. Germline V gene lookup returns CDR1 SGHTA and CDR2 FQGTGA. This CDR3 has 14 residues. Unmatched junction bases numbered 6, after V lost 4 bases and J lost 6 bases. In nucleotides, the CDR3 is TGTGCCAGCAGCTCAGGGACAGGGCGAAAGACCCAGTACTTC. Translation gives CASSSGTGRKTQYF.

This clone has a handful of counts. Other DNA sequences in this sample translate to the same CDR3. The CDR3 reads CASSLGDRVTEAFF. CDR3 coding DNA: TGCGCCAGCAGCTTGGGGGACAGGGTAACTGAAGCTTTCTTT. The chain carries TRBV5-1 and TRBJ1-1, with TRBD1 matching 9 bases. This CDR3 is 14 amino acids long. Germline lookup yields CDR1 SGHRS and CDR2 YFSETQ. V lost 0 bases and J lost 5; bases outside the gene matches: 2.

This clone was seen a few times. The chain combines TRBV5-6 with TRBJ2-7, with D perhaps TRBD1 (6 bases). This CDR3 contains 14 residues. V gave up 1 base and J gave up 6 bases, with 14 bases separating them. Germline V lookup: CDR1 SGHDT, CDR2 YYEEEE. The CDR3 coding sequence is TGTGCCAGCAGCTTGAACAGGGTATCTCTCGAGCAGTACTTC. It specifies CASSLNRVSLEQYF.

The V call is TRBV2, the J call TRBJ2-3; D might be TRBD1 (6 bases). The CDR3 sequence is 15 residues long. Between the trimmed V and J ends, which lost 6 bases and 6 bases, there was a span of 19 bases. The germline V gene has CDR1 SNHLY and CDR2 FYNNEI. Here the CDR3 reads CASRLLQGIADTQYF. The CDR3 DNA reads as TGTGCCAGCAGGCTTCTTCAGGGGATAGCGGATACGCAGTATTTT.

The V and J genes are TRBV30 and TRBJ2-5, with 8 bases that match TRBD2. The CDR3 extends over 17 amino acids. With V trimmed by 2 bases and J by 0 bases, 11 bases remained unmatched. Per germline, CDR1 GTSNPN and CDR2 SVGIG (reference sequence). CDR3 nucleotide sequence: TGTGCCTGGAGTACCCGGGGGGGCAGCCTATACCAAGAGACCCAGTACTTC. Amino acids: CAWSTRGGSLYQETQYF. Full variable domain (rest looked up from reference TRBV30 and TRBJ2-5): SQTIHQWPATLVQPVGSPLSLECTVEGTSNPNLYWYRQAAGRGLQLLFYSVGIGQISSEVPQNLSASRPQDRQFILSSKKLLLSDSGFYLCAWSTRGGSLYQETQYFGPGTRLLVL.

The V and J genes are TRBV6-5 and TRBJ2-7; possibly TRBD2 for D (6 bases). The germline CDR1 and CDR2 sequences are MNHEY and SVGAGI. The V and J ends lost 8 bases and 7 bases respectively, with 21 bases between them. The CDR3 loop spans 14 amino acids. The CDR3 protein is CASGTREFLGEQYF. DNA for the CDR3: TGTGCCAGCGGGACTCGGGAGTTCTTGGGAGAGCAGTACTTC.

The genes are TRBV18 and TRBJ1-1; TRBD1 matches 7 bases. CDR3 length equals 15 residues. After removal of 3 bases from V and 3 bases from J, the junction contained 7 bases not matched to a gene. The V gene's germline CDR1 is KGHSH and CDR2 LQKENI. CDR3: CASSPPGQLYTEAFF. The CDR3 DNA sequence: TGTGCCAGCTCACCGCCGGGACAGTTGTACACTGAAGCTTTCTTT.

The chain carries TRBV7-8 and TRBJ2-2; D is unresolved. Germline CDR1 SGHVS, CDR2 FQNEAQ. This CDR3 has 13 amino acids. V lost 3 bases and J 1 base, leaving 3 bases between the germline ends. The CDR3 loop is CASSFRNTGELFF. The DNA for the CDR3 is TGTGCCAGCAGCTTTAGGAACACCGGGGAGCTGTTTTTT.

The chain's CDR3 is CASSRQGAVDTQYF. DNA of the CDR3: TGTGCCAGCAGTCGACAGGGGGCGGTAGATACGCAGTATTTT. The chain carries TRBV2 and TRBJ2-3, with TRBD1 matching over 10 bases. Trimming at V came to 5 bases and at J to 5 bases, leaving 4 bases not matched to a gene. The CDR3 length is 14 residues. Germline CDR1 reads SNHLY; CDR2 reads FYNNEI.

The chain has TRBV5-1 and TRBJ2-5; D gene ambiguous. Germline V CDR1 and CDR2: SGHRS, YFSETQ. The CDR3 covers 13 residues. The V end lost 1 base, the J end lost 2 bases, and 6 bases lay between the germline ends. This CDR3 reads CASSLIVQETQYF. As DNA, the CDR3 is TGCGCCAGCAGCTTGATCGTTCAAGAGACCCAGTACTTC.

This CDR3 is CASSLVGGIPSYEQYF. The DNA for the CDR3 is TGTGCCAGCAGCCTAGTAGGGGGAATCCCCTCCTACGAGCAGTACTTC. The V and J genes are TRBV7-3 and TRBJ2-7; possible D gene TRBD1, 6 bases. Per germline, CDR1 SGHTA and CDR2 FQGTGA. There are 16 residues in the CDR3. V dropped 5 bases and J dropped 0 bases, with 17 bases sitting between them.

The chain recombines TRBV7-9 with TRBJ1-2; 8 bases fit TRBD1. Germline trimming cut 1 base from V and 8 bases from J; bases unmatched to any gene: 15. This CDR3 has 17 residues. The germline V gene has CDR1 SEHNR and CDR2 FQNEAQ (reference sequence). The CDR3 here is CASSLEGGRTGSKGYTF. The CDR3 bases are TGTGCCAGCAGCTTAGAAGGAGGACGGACAGGGTCAAAAGGCTACACCTTC.

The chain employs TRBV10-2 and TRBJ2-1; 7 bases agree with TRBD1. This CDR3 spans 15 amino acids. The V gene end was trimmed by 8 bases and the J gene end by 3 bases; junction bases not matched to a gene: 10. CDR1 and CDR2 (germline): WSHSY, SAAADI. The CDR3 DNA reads TGCGCCAGCCGTAATATGGGACAGAGCTACAATGAGCAGTTCTTC. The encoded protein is CASRNMGQSYNEQFF.

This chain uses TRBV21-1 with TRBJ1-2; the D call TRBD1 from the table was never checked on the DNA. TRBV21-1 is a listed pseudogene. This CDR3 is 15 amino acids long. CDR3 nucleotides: TGTGCCAGCAGCACTCGGGACAGGGGGCCCTATGGCTACACCTTC. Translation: CASSTRDRGPYGYTF.

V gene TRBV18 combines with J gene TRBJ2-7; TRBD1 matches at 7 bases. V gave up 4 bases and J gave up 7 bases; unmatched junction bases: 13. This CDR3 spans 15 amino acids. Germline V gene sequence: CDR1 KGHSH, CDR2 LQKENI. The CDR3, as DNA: TGTGCCAGCTCACAAATGTCGACAGGGCTCCTGGAGCAGTACTTC. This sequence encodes CASSQMSTGLLEQYF.

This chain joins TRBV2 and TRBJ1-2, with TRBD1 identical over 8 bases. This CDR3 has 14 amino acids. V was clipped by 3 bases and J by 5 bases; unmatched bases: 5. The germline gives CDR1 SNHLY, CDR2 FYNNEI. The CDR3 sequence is CASSETGEIYGYTF. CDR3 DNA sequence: TGTGCCAGCAGTGAGACAGGGGAGATATATGGCTACACCTTC.

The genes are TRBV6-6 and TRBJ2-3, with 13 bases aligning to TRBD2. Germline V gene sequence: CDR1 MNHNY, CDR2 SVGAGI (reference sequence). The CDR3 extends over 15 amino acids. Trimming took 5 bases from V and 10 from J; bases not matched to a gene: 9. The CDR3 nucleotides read TGTGCCAGCAGTCAACCGACTAGCGGGGGGCGGTCGCAGTATTTT. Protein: CASSQPTSGGRSQYF.

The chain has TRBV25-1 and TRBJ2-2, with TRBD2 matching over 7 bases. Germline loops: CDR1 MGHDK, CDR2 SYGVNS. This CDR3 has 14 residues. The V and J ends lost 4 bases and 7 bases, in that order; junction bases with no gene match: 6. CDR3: CASSAAGRIGELFF. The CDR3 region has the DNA TGTGCCAGCAGTGCCGCCGGGAGGATCGGGGAGCTGTTTTTT.

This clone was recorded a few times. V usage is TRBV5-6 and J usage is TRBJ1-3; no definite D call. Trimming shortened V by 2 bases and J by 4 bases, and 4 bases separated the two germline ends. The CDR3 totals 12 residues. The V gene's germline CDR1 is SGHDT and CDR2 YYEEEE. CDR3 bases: TGTGCCAGCAGCTTATCAGGAAACACCATATATTTT. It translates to CASSLSGNTIYF.

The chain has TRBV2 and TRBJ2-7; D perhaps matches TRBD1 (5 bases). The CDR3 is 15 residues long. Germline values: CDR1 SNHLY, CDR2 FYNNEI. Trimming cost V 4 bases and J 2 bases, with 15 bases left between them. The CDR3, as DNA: TGTGCCAGCAGTGCTCATCAGGGAAGCCCCTACGAGCAGTACTTC. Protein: CASSAHQGSPYEQYF.

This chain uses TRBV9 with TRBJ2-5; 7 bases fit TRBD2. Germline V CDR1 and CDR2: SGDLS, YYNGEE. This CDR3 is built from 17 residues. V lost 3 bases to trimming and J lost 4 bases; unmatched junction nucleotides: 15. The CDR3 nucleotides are TGTGCCAGCAGCGCAACCCATACCGGGAGGCGAGGAGAGACCCAGTACTTC. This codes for CASSATHTGRRGETQYF.

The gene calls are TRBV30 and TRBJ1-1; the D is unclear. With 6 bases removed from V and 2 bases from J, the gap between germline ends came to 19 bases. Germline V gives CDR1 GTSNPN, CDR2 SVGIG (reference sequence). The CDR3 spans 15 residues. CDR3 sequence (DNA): TGTGCCTGCCAAAAGCGTAACTTCCCTAACACTGAAGCTTTCTTT. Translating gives CACQKRNFPNTEAFF.

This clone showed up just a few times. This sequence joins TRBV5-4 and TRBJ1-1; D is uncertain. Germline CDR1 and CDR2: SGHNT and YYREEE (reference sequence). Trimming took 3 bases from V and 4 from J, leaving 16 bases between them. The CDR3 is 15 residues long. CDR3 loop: CASSSPSVAFTEAFF. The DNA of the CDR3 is TGTGCCAGCAGCTCCCCCTCAGTCGCTTTCACTGAAGCTTTCTTT.

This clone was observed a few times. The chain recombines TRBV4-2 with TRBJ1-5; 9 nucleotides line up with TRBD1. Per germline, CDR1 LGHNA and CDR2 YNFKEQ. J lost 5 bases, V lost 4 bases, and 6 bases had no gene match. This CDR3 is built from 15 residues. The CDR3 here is CASSPRQGGDQPQHF. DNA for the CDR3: TGTGCCAGCAGCCCCCGACAGGGGGGCGATCAGCCCCAGCATTTT.

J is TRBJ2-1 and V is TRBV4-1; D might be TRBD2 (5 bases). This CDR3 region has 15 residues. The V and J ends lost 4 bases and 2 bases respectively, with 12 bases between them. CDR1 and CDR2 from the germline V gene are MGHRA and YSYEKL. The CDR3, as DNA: TGCGCCAGCAGCCCGACTTTGCGGGCCTACAATGAGCAGTTCTTC. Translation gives CASSPTLRAYNEQFF.

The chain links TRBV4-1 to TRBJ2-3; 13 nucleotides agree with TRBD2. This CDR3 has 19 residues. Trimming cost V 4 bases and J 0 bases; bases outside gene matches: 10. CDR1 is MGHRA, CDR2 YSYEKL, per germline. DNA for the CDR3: TGCGCCAGCAGCCTTGCCGCCGGGACTAGCGGGACTAGCACAGATACGCAGTATTTT. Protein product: CASSLAAGTSGTSTDTQYF.

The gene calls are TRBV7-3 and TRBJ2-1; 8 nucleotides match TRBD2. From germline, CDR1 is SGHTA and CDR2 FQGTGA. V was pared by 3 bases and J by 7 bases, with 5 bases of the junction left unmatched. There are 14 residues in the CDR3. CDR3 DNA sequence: TGTGCCAGCAGCTTTAGCGGGATGGGGAATGAGCAGTTCTTC. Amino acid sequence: CASSFSGMGNEQFF.

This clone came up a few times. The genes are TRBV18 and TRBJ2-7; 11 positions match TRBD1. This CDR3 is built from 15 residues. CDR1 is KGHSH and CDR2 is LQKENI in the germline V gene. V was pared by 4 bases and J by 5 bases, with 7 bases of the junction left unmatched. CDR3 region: CASSLLGQGADEQYF. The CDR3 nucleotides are TGTGCCAGCTCACTCCTCGGACAGGGGGCAGACGAGCAGTACTTC.

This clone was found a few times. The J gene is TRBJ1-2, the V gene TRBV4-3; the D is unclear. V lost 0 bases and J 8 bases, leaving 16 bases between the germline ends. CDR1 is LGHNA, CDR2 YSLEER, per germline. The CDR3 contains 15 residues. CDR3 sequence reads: CASSQEVRGRSGYTF. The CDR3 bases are TGCGCCAGCAGCCAAGAGGTTCGCGGCCGCTCGGGCTACACCTTC.

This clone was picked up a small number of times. DNA of the CDR3: TGTGCCAGCAGCTTGGTGGACACGCGGAACACTGAAGCTTTCTTT. This sequence encodes CASSLVDTRNTEAFF. The rearrangement joins TRBV5-6 to TRBJ1-1, with a tentative D call TRBD1 (5 bases). The CDR3 is 15 residues long. V shed 0 bases and J shed 1 base, with 10 bases lying between them. Germline lookup yields CDR1 SGHDT and CDR2 YYEEEE.